Shown below are 28 T cell receptor beta chains from a single sample sequenced in a study of CD8+CD57+ T cells in acquired aplastic anemia. According to the study, genomic DNA was the template for TCR beta VDJ and CDR3 profiling. Via MiXCR, TCRdb re-called the reads, giving one row per CDR3 protein. Here the sample spans approximately 45,000 distinct CDR3 sequences, about 78% being singletons. What was sequenced was sorted CD4+, CD8+, or CD8+CD57+ T cells (not recorded which) from PBMCs. All receptors derive from a human donor in good health, serving as a control.

In its sample, this clonotype was seen many times. The chain is built from TRBV4-1 and TRBJ1-5; D unclear. V was clipped by 3 bases and J by 5 bases, with 23 bases between them. This CDR3 contains 18 residues. Per the germline V gene, CDR1 is MGHRA and CDR2 is YSYEKL. The chain's CDR3 is CASSQDPDTTELHQPQHF. CDR3 DNA: TGCGCCAGCAGCCAGGACCCAGACACGACCGAACTTCATCAGCCCCAGCATTTT.

The chain has TRBV19 and TRBJ1-5; the match to TRBD1 covers 7 bases. The germline gives CDR1 LNHDA, CDR2 SQIVND (reference sequence). J gave up 5 bases and V 10 bases, and 11 bases lay outside the gene matches. This CDR3 spans 14 amino acids. CDR3 loop: CATTGEVYDQPQHF. CDR3 in DNA: TGTGCCACCACAGGGGAGGTATACGATCAGCCCCAGCATTTT.

The rearrangement links TRBV20-1 to TRBJ2-7; a weak D match, TRBD1 (5 bases). The germline gives CDR1 DFQATT, CDR2 SNEGSKA (reference sequence). Trimming stripped 0 bases from V and 4 bases from J, with 16 bases between. The CDR3 runs to 15 residues. The CDR3 region has the DNA TGCAGTGCTAGAGATCCTGCAGGGTTTGCGTACGAGCAGTACTTC. Amino acids: CSARDPAGFAYEQYF.

The V gene is TRBV2, the J gene TRBJ1-5; no firm D call. Trimming pared 5 bases from V and 7 bases from J, leaving 9 bases between. This CDR3 has 12 amino acids. Germline assignment: CDR1 SNHLY and CDR2 FYNNEI. The DNA of the CDR3 is TGTGCCAGCAGTAACAACAACCAGCCCCAGCATTTT. Translated: CASSNNNQPQHF.

V usage is TRBV9 and J usage is TRBJ2-1; D is perhaps TRBD1 or TRBD2 (6 bases each). Germline V gene lookup returns CDR1 SGDLS and CDR2 YYNGEE. This CDR3 comprises 15 residues. The ends were cut back, 0 bases at V and 5 bases at J, with 12 bases in the middle. The CDR3 DNA follows: TGTGCCAGCAGCGTAGGTTGGGGGGCCGACAATGAGCAGTTCTTC. As protein: CASSVGWGADNEQFF. The full variable domain, rest sourced from reference TRBV9 and TRBJ2-1, is DSGVTQTPKHLITATGQRVTLRCSPRSGDLSVYWYQQSLDQGLQFLIQYYNGEERAKGNILERFSAQQFPDLHSELNLSSLELGDSALYFCASSVGWGADNEQFFGPGTRLTVL.

In nucleotides, the CDR3 is TGTGCCATCAGTGATGAACGGCATGGGGGGACCCAGTACTTC. It translates to CAISDERHGGTQYF. The chain combines TRBV10-3 with TRBJ2-5; D may be TRBD1 or TRBD2 (5 bases each). Trimming stripped 3 bases from V and 7 bases from J, with 15 bases between. Looked up from germline, CDR1 is ENHRY and CDR2 is SYGVKD. CDR3 length: 14 amino acids.

There are a few counts of this clonotype. The chain joins TRBV7-2 to TRBJ2-7; 9 bases are shared with TRBD1. The CDR3 covers 15 residues. The V gene end was trimmed by 5 bases and the J gene end by 2 bases; junction bases not matched to a gene: 7. Germline lookup yields CDR1 SGHTA and CDR2 FQGNSA. CDR3 sequence (DNA): TGTGCCAGCAGCGTGATCGGGACAGGGACCTACGAGCAGTACTTC. It yields the protein CASSVIGTGTYEQYF.

V gene TRBV20-1 combines with J gene TRBJ2-7; weak D call: TRBD2 (6 bases). Germline lookup yields CDR1 DFQATT and CDR2 SNEGSKA (reference sequence). Trimming pared 0 bases from V and 0 bases from J, leaving 15 bases between. The CDR3 is made up of 16 amino acids. The CDR3 here is CSARDGRPTSSYEQYF. The CDR3 nucleotides are TGCAGTGCTAGAGATGGAAGACCGACTAGCTCCTACGAGCAGTACTTC.

The chain links TRBV7-9 to TRBJ1-2, with TRBD1 matching over 7 bases. With V trimmed by 5 bases and J by 0 bases, 6 bases remained unmatched. CDR1 is SEHNR and CDR2 is FQNEAQ in the germline V gene (reference sequence). The CDR3 contains 15 residues. CDR3 sequence reads: CASSPLQGTNYGYTF. The CDR3 DNA reads as TGTGCCAGCAGCCCCCTACAGGGGACTAACTATGGCTACACCTTC. The full variable domain, its missing parts supplied by reference TRBV7-9 and TRBJ1-2, is DTGVSQNPRHKITKRGQNVTFRCDPISEHNRLYWYRQTLGQGPEFLTYFQNEAQLEKSRLLSDRFSAERPKGSFSTLEIQRTEQGDSAMYLCASSPLQGTNYGYTFGSGTRLTVV.

The V and J genes are TRBV24-1 and TRBJ2-1; unclear D gene. Germline CDR1 is KGHDR and CDR2 is SFDVKD. This CDR3 spans 16 amino acids. The V end was cut by 3 bases, the J end by 6 bases, with 17 bases between. CDR3 protein: CATSDADRLLGNEQFF. The DNA for the CDR3 is TGTGCCACCAGTGATGCGGACCGCCTTCTAGGCAATGAGCAGTTCTTC.

V and J are TRBV15 and TRBJ2-3; a possible D gene is TRBD2 (5 bases). Germline CDR1 is LNHNV and CDR2 is YYDKDF (reference sequence). Trimming took 0 bases from V and 2 from J, leaving 9 bases between them. The CDR3 covers 15 residues. CDR3 DNA sequence: TGTGCCACCAGCAGAGATCGGGGTTACACAGATACGCAGTATTTT. It specifies CATSRDRGYTDTQYF.

CDR3 in amino acids: CASSSWRGNTEAFF. CDR3 DNA: TGTGCCAGCAGCTCTTGGAGGGGGAACACTGAAGCTTTCTTT. This chain uses TRBV7-6 with TRBJ1-1, with D possibly TRBD1 on 5 matching bases. Trimming shortened V by 4 bases and J by 1 base, and 10 bases separated the two germline ends. The CDR3 length is 14 residues. Per germline, CDR1 SGHVS and CDR2 FNYEAQ. The whole variable domain, filled in from reference TRBV7-6 and TRBJ1-1, reads GAGVSQSPRYKVTKRGQDVALRCDPISGHVSLYWYRQALGQGPEFLTYFNYEAQQDKSGLPNDRFSAERPEGSISTLTIQRTEQRDSAMYRCASSSWRGNTEAFFGQGTRLTVV.

CDR3 sequence reads: CASRPGQGGEQYF. In DNA form, the CDR3 reads TGTGCCAGCAGACCGGGACAGGGGGGCGAGCAGTACTTC. The chain employs TRBV27 and TRBJ2-7; 11 nucleotides line up with TRBD1. Germline assignment: CDR1 MNHEY and CDR2 SMNVEV (reference sequence). The CDR3 sequence is 13 residues long. The V segment lost 6 bases and the J segment 6 bases; nucleotides outside the gene matches: 4.

A remark on this clonotype: The junction departs from germline at one end; a sequencing error may be responsible. The rearrangement links TRBV25-1 to TRBJ1-2; D perhaps matches TRBD1 (5 bases). Germline V gene data show CDR1 as MGHDK and CDR2 as SYGVNS. The CDR3 contains 12 residues. CDR3 sequence reads: CASSLVSAAGGF. CDR3 nucleotides: TGTGCCAGCAGCTTAGTCTCTGCGGCCGGGGGCTTC.

The chain employs TRBV2 and TRBJ1-5; TRBD1 might be the D (5 bases). The CDR3 length is 15 residues. In germline, CDR1 is SNHLY, CDR2 FYNNEI. V was trimmed by 2 bases and J by 2 bases, leaving 10 bases between them. Here the CDR3 DNA reads TGTGCCAGCAGTGAAAGGCAGGGTGGCAATCAGCCCCAGCATTTT. Translating it yields CASSERQGGNQPQHF. The full variable domain, with the rest looked up from reference TRBV2 and TRBJ1-5, is EPEVTQTPSHQVTQMGQEVILRCVPISNHLYFYWYRQILGQKVEFLVSFYNNEISEKSEIFDDQFSVERPDGSNFTLKIRSTKLEDSAMYFCASSERQGGNQPQHFGDGTRLSIL.

This sequence joins TRBV20-1 and TRBJ1-1; a possible D gene is TRBD1 (5 bases). The CDR3 consists of 12 residues. Germline CDR1 and CDR2: DFQATT and SNEGSKA (reference sequence). V lost 6 bases to trimming and J lost 6 bases, with 14 bases between them. CDR3 loop: CSARQGIAEAFF. The CDR3 region has the DNA TGCAGTGCACGGCAGGGAATTGCTGAAGCTTTCTTT.

V is TRBV15 and J is TRBJ2-5; D may be TRBD1 (6 bases). V was clipped by 2 bases and J by 4 bases, with 14 bases between them. Looked up from germline, CDR1 is LNHNV and CDR2 is YYDKDF (reference sequence). The CDR3 sequence is 15 residues long. CDR3 sequence (DNA): TGTGCCACCAGCAGAACAGGGAGCCCCATAGAGACCCAGTACTTC. This translates into CATSRTGSPIETQYF.

This chain joins TRBV25-1 and TRBJ2-7; D is unresolved. Trimming shortened V by 6 bases and J by 0 bases, and 9 bases separated the two germline ends. This CDR3 has 13 amino acids. Per the germline V gene, CDR1 is MGHDK and CDR2 is SYGVNS. The CDR3 coding sequence is TGTGCCAGCAGCCAAGTCGGCTCCTACGAGCAGTACTTC. Its protein is CASSQVGSYEQYF.

The count of this clonotype is one. The V call is TRBV2, the J call TRBJ2-1, with D possibly being TRBD1 (6 bases). V lost 7 bases and J lost 8, with 21 bases in between. Germline values: CDR1 SNHLY, CDR2 FYNNEI. The CDR3 consists of 15 residues. The CDR3 protein is CASTVAGTSGDEQFF. Here the CDR3 DNA reads TGTGCCAGCACCGTAGCCGGGACAAGTGGTGATGAGCAGTTCTTC.

The chain uses TRBV5-1 and TRBJ2-2; 7 bases are shared with TRBD2. With 7 bases clipped from V and 2 bases from J, the junction kept 8 bases outside the gene matches. The germline gives CDR1 SGHRS, CDR2 YFSETQ. This CDR3 has 15 residues. The CDR3 loop is CASGTGTTNTGELFF. In DNA form, the CDR3 reads TGCGCCAGCGGGACCGGGACTACAAACACCGGGGAGCTGTTTTTT.

The chain combines TRBV2 with TRBJ2-7, with D perhaps matching TRBD1 (5 bases). In germline, CDR1 is SNHLY, CDR2 FYNNEI. Trimming took 4 bases from V and 6 from J, leaving 13 bases between them. The CDR3 contains 13 residues. The chain's CDR3 is CASSGIGDFEQYF. The CDR3 nucleotides read TGTGCCAGCAGTGGGATAGGGGATTTCGAGCAGTACTTC. The entire variable domain, with the rest obtained from reference TRBV2 and TRBJ2-7, is as follows: EPEVTQTPSHQVTQMGQEVILRCVPISNHLYFYWYRQILGQKVEFLVSFYNNEISEKSEIFDDQFSVERPDGSNFTLKIRSTKLEDSAMYFCASSGIGDFEQYFGPGTRLTVT.

In this sample, this clonotype turned up many times. The V gene is TRBV9, the J gene TRBJ1-1; the match to TRBD1 covers 7 bases. Losses at the gene ends were 1 base for V and 11 bases for J; bases not matched to a gene: 5. The CDR3 loop spans 12 amino acids. CDR1 is SGDLS and CDR2 is YYNGEE in the germline V gene. The CDR3, as DNA: TGTGCCAGCAGCGTAAGGGGGCGCGCGGCTTTCTTT. Amino acids: CASSVRGRAAFF. The full variable domain, in which reference TRBV9 and TRBJ1-1 provide the parts outside the CDR3, is DSGVTQTPKHLITATGQRVTLRCSPRSGDLSVYWYQQSLDQGLQFLIQYYNGEERAKGNILERFSAQQFPDLHSELNLSSLELGDSALYFCASSVRGRAAFFGQGTRLTVV.

The chain uses TRBV7-6 and TRBJ2-7; D might be TRBD1 (6 bases). Germline CDR1 is SGHVS and CDR2 is FNYEAQ. The V end was cut by 4 bases, the J end by 6 bases, with 13 bases between. There are 13 residues in the CDR3. CDR3 residues: CASSSMGAGEQYF. The CDR3, as DNA: TGTGCCAGCAGCTCGATGGGGGCAGGCGAGCAGTACTTC. Drawing the rest from reference TRBV7-6 and TRBJ2-7, the complete variable domain is GAGVSQSPRYKVTKRGQDVALRCDPISGHVSLYWYRQALGQGPEFLTYFNYEAQQDKSGLPNDRFSAERPEGSISTLTIQRTEQRDSAMYRCASSSMGAGEQYFGPGTRLTVT.

This clonotype was seen a handful of times. As DNA, the CDR3 is TGCGCCAGCCGGGGGTGGGGTGGGACCTCACCCCTCCACTTT. Its protein is CASRGWGGTSPLHF. This rearrangement joins TRBV10-1 to TRBJ1-6, with a weak D call TRBD1 (5 bases). The germline V gene has CDR1 WNHNN and CDR2 SYGVQD (reference sequence). The CDR3 runs 14 residues. V was shortened by 8 bases and J by 10 bases, with 18 bases between the two germline ends.

J is TRBJ1-3 and V is TRBV2, with D maybe TRBD1 (6 bases). The CDR3 has 13 residues. Trimming removed 6 bases at V and 6 bases at J, with 12 bases between. Germline CDR1 is SNHLY and CDR2 is FYNNEI. CDR3 coding DNA: TGTGCCAGCAGCAGGGACAAGACAAACACCATATATTTT. Amino acid sequence: CASSRDKTNTIYF.

The chain carries TRBV29-1 and TRBJ2-7; D perhaps matches TRBD2 (6 bases). The germline V and J ends were trimmed by 8 bases and 5 bases, with 19 bases remaining between them. Per the germline V gene, CDR1 is SQVTM and CDR2 is ANQGSEA. The CDR3 length is 13 residues. CDR3 amino acids: CSIGPRLGHEQYF. For the CDR3, the DNA is TGCAGCATCGGCCCCCGACTAGGCCACGAGCAGTACTTC.

By share of the sample, this clonotype is large (0.1 to 1%). The chain is built from TRBV7-6 and TRBJ2-1; D not certain. This CDR3 is 13 amino acids long. The germline V and J ends were trimmed by 4 bases and 5 bases, with 9 bases remaining between them. The germline CDR1 and CDR2 sequences are SGHVS and FNYEAQ. CDR3 in DNA: TGTGCCAGCAGCTACAGTTCCCACAATGAGCAGTTCTTC. Protein sequence: CASSYSSHNEQFF.

Concerning this clonotype itself: The CDR3 ends on some other residue instead of the conserved phenylalanine or tryptophan, so this is likely a read error. The DNA is omitted, as the CDR3 cannot be located on it reliably, and the CDR3 follows TCRdb's listing. CDR3 region: CSAVRQGEY. This chain connects TRBV29-1 to TRBJ2-3; the D call of TRBD1 is as the table states it, not checked on the DNA. With termini counted, the CDR3 has 9 amino acids. Germline V lookup: CDR1 SQVTM, CDR2 ANQGSEA.